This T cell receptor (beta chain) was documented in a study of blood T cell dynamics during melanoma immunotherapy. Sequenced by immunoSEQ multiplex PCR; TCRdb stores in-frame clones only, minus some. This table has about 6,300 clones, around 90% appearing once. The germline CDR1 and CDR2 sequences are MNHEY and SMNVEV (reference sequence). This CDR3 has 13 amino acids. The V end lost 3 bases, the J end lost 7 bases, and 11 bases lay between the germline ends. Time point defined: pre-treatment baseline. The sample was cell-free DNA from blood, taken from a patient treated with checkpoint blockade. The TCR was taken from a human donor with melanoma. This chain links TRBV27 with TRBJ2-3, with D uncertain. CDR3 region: CASSFRAPHTQYF. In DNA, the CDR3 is TGTGCCAGCAGTTTCCGGGCCCCGCATACGCAGTATTTT.